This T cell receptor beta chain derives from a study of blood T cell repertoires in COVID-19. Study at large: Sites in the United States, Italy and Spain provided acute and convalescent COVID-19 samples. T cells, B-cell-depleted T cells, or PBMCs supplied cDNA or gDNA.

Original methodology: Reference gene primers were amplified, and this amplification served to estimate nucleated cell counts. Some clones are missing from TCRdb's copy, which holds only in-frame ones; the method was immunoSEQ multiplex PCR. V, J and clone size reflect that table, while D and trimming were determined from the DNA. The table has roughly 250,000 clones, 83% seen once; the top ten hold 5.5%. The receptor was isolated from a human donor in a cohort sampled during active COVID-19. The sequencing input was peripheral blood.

The CDR3 DNA is TGTGCCAGTAGCCCCTCCCGCGGGGGGGTCTATGAGCAGTTCTTC. It codes for CASSPSRGGVYEQFF. The chain links TRBV19 to TRBJ2-1, with 9 bases aligning to TRBD2. CDR1 is LNHDA and CDR2 is SQIVND in the germline V gene (reference sequence). The ends lost 6 bases at V and 8 bases at J; junction bases unmatched: 11. The CDR3 covers 15 residues. Together with reference TRBV19 and TRBJ2-1, the CDR3 gives the full variable domain: DGGITQSPKYLFRKEGQNVTLSCEQNLNHDAMYWYRQDPGQGLRLIYYSQIVNDFQKGDIAEGYSVSREKKESFPLTVTSAQKNPTAFYLCASSPSRGGVYEQFFGPGTRLTVL.